This entry lists 26 T cell receptor beta chains sequenced from one sample in a study of tumor-infiltrating lymphocytes in localized non-small cell lung cancer (dated by TCRdb to about 2021). The method behind the library was the immunoSEQ multiplex PCR assay. The immuneACCESS repertoire file appears here via TCRdb, limited to in-frame rearrangements. These files lack a portion of the clones; in checked studies, under half of the deficit traces to unresolved V genes, and the cause of the others is not known. A total of some 13,000 clones appear in this sample, roughly four fifths of them only once. Together, the top ten hold 14% of the sample. The sample taken for sequencing was uninvolved lung tissue not adjacent to the tumor. These receptors all stem from a human donor with non-small cell lung cancer.

The table lists this clone with a count of one. V usage is TRBV5-1 and J usage is TRBJ2-3; TRBD2 aligns across 10 bases. Germline CDR1 SGHRS, CDR2 YFSETQ. This CDR3 contains 16 residues. Unmatched junction bases numbered 7, after V lost 4 bases and J lost 2 bases. The CDR3 region is CASSVPGLAFTDTQYF. Written as DNA, the CDR3 is TGCGCCAGCAGCGTACCGGGACTAGCGTTCACAGATACGCAGTATTTT.

This clone came up once. This chain links TRBV11-2 with TRBJ2-5, with D unclear. Germline assignment: CDR1 SGHAT and CDR2 FQNNGV. The CDR3 sequence is 11 residues long. With 4 bases removed from V and 5 bases from J, the gap between germline ends came to 5 bases. For the CDR3, the DNA is TGTGCCAGCAGCTCTCTGGAGACCCAGTACTTC. This codes for CASSSLETQYF. The full variable domain, completed using reference TRBV11-2 and TRBJ2-5, is EAGVAQSPRYKIIEKRQSVAFWCNPISGHATLYWYQQILGQGPKLLIQFQNNGVVDDSQLPKDRFSAERLKGVDSTLKIQPAKLEDSAVYLCASSSLETQYFGPGTRLLVL.

V is TRBV6-1 and J is TRBJ1-2, with D tentatively TRBD1 (5 bases). This CDR3 comprises 15 residues. Between the trimmed V and J ends, which lost 7 bases and 4 bases, there was a span of 19 bases. The germline gives CDR1 MNHNS, CDR2 SASEGT. The CDR3 DNA sequence: TGTGCCAGCACTAACCAAGGGGCAGGGAGCTATGGCTACACCTTC. Translation gives CASTNQGAGSYGYTF.

This chain uses TRBV23-1 with TRBJ2-5, with D perhaps matching TRBD2 (5 bases). TRBV23-1 is known as an ORF, though its function is uncertain. This CDR3 contains 12 residues. V shed 10 bases and J shed 2 bases, with 11 bases lying between them. The CDR3 sequence: CATSTGQETQYF. The CDR3 nucleotides read TGCGCCACCTCTACGGGGCAAGAGACCCAGTACTTC.

The V gene is TRBV6-5, the J gene TRBJ1-1; D not certain. The germline V and J ends were trimmed by 0 bases and 8 bases, with 10 bases remaining between them. The CDR3 runs 13 residues. Germline assignment: CDR1 MNHEY and CDR2 SVGAGI. This CDR3 is CASSYSITREAFF. For the CDR3, the DNA is TGTGCCAGCAGTTACTCGATCACCAGAGAAGCTTTCTTT.

The gene calls are TRBV19 and TRBJ1-1, with D possibly TRBD1 on 6 matching bases. CDR1 LNHDA and CDR2 SQIVND come from the germline V gene (reference sequence). V lost 3 bases, J lost 5 bases, and 10 bases lay in between. The CDR3 is 13 residues long. In DNA, the CDR3 is TGTGCCAGTAGTATTGGAGGGGGAACTGAAGCTTTCTTT. Protein: CASSIGGGTEAFF.

The chain links TRBV19 to TRBJ1-2; a weak D match, TRBD1 (6 bases). This CDR3 is 13 amino acids long. V was cut by 9 bases and J by 6 bases, with 17 bases left in between. The germline gives CDR1 LNHDA, CDR2 SQIVND (reference sequence). The CDR3 DNA is TGTGCCAGCTCGGACAGAAGTATCGATGGCTACACCTTC. It codes for CASSDRSIDGYTF.

By frequency in the sample, this clone is medium-sized. The chain combines TRBV10-3 with TRBJ1-3; a weak D match, TRBD1 (5 bases). CDR1 is ENHRY and CDR2 is SYGVKD in the germline V gene. The CDR3 loop spans 16 amino acids. V lost 2 bases and J 2 bases, leaving 13 bases between the germline ends. The CDR3 reads CAISERQGFAGNTIYF. The DNA of the CDR3 is TGTGCCATCAGTGAGCGCCAGGGTTTTGCTGGAAACACCATATATTTT.

This chain links TRBV2 with TRBJ1-5, with 7 bases that match TRBD1. The CDR3 extends over 15 amino acids. V shed 8 bases, J shed 0 bases, and the junction held 7 bases outside the gene matches. Germline CDR1 and CDR2: SNHLY and FYNNEI. The CDR3 here is CASEGQTRSNQPQHF. The CDR3 DNA reads as TGTGCCAGCGAGGGACAGACCCGTAGCAATCAGCCCCAGCATTTT.

The rearrangement joins TRBV2 to TRBJ2-2; D uncertain. V was trimmed by 5 bases and J by 4 bases, leaving 11 bases between them. Germline V gene data show CDR1 as SNHLY and CDR2 as FYNNEI. This CDR3 has 14 residues. The CDR3 is CASSPRRPTGELFF. As DNA, the CDR3 is TGTGCCAGCAGTCCCCGCAGGCCCACCGGGGAGCTGTTTTTT.

The V and J genes are TRBV18 and TRBJ2-2; D uncertain. The germline gives CDR1 KGHSH, CDR2 LQKENI. Trimming removed 5 bases from V and 2 bases from J, with 9 bases in between. The length of the CDR3 is 14 residues. The CDR3 is CASSMGINTGELFF. In nucleotides, the CDR3 is TGTGCCAGCTCAATGGGAATTAACACCGGGGAGCTGTTTTTT. Combining the CDR3 with reference TRBV18 and TRBJ2-2 gives the whole variable domain NAGVMQNPRHLVRRRGQEARLRCSPMKGHSHVYWYRQLPEEGLKFMVYLQKENIIDESGMPKERFSAEFPKEGPSILRIQQVVRGDSAAYFCASSMGINTGELFFGEGSRLTVL.

The chain recombines TRBV19 with TRBJ1-4, with a tentative D call TRBD1 (6 bases). This CDR3 contains 15 residues. Trimming stripped 5 bases from V and 0 bases from J, with 10 bases between. The germline CDR1 and CDR2 sequences are LNHDA and SQIVND (reference sequence). CDR3 amino acids: CASSSDRATNEKLFF. In nucleotides, the CDR3 is TGTGCCAGTAGTTCGGACAGAGCAACTAATGAAAAACTGTTTTTT.

The chain links TRBV4-3 to TRBJ1-2, with a weak D call TRBD1 (6 bases). The CDR3 runs 13 residues. The germline CDR1 and CDR2 sequences are LGHNA and YSLEER. V was clipped by 2 bases and J by 8 bases, with 12 bases between them. The CDR3 sequence is CASSQSGVAGYTF. Here the CDR3 DNA reads TGCGCCAGCAGCCAATCAGGGGTTGCGGGCTACACCTTC.

The CDR3 nucleotides are TGCGCCAGCAGCTTGGTGGGACAGGGGACTAGCACAGATACGCAGTATTTT. As protein: CASSLVGQGTSTDTQYF. The chain carries TRBV5-1 and TRBJ2-3; 10 bases map to TRBD1. Trimming took 0 bases from V and 0 from J; bases not matched to a gene: 4. The CDR3 runs 17 residues. Germline V gene lookup returns CDR1 SGHRS and CDR2 YFSETQ.

The V and J genes are TRBV5-6 and TRBJ1-4; no definite D call. Trimming cost V 6 bases and J 2 bases, with 14 bases left between them. The CDR3 has 15 residues. Germline CDR1 and CDR2: SGHDT and YYEEEE. Here the CDR3 reads CASNLGIGTNEKLFF. In DNA form, the CDR3 reads TGTGCCAGCAACCTCGGGATTGGCACTAATGAAAAACTGTTTTTT.

This chain uses TRBV5-1 with TRBJ2-7, with 10 bases aligning to TRBD1. Losses at the gene ends were 3 bases for V and 5 bases for J; bases not matched to a gene: 5. The CDR3 loop spans 14 amino acids. Germline lookup yields CDR1 SGHRS and CDR2 YFSETQ. The CDR3 is CASSSGTGVHEQYF. The CDR3 nucleotides are TGCGCCAGCAGCTCCGGGACAGGGGTCCACGAGCAGTACTTC.

V gene TRBV7-2 combines with J gene TRBJ2-5, with TRBD2 matching 15 bases. In germline, CDR1 is SGHTA, CDR2 FQGNSA. V trimming: 6 bases; J trimming: 4 bases; junction bases outside the gene matches: 3. The CDR3 contains 15 residues. CDR3 residues: CASSGLAGGRETQYF. The CDR3 DNA reads as TGTGCCAGCAGTGGACTAGCGGGGGGGAGAGAGACCCAGTACTTC. The complete variable domain, with remaining parts taken from reference TRBV7-2 and TRBJ2-5, reads GAGVSQSPSNKVTEKGKDVELRCDPISGHTALYWYRQSLGQGLEFLIYFQGNSAPDKSGLPSDRFSAERTGGSVSTLTIQRTQQEDSAVYLCASSGLAGGRETQYFGPGTRLLVL.

The table lists this clone with a few counts. The V and J genes are TRBV11-2 and TRBJ2-3; no definite D call. The CDR3 is 14 residues long. The germline V and J ends were trimmed by 5 bases and 0 bases, with 9 bases remaining between them. The germline gives CDR1 SGHAT, CDR2 FQNNGV. The CDR3 loop is CASSPRASTDTQYF. For the CDR3, the DNA is TGTGCCAGCAGCCCCCGGGCGAGCACAGATACGCAGTATTTT.

V gene TRBV5-1 combines with J gene TRBJ2-3, with D tentatively TRBD1 or TRBD2 (5 bases each). Trimming left V 4 bases short and J 0 bases short, with 12 bases between. The V gene's germline CDR1 is SGHRS and CDR2 YFSETQ. CDR3 length: 15 amino acids. Here the CDR3 reads CASSGTPHSTDTQYF. The CDR3, as DNA: TGCGCCAGCAGCGGGACCCCGCATAGCACAGATACGCAGTATTTT.

This clone was observed a few times. This chain connects TRBV7-8 to TRBJ1-1; 7 nucleotides agree with TRBD1. The germline CDR1 and CDR2 sequences are SGHVS and FQNEAQ. The CDR3 extends over 16 amino acids. V lost 6 bases to trimming and J lost 1 base; unmatched junction nucleotides: 11. CDR3 region: CASSRQTGLSNTEAFF. CDR3 in DNA: TGTGCCAGCAGTCGACAGACAGGGCTATCGAACACTGAAGCTTTCTTT.

J is TRBJ1-1 and V is TRBV11-2, with a possible D match to TRBD1 (5 bases). Germline V gene sequence: CDR1 SGHAT, CDR2 FQNNGV. This CDR3 spans 13 amino acids. V was trimmed by 2 bases and J by 1 base, leaving 5 bases between them. The CDR3 region is CASSLQGNTEAFF. The CDR3 DNA reads as TGTGCCAGCAGCTTACAGGGGAACACTGAAGCTTTCTTT.

The gene calls are TRBV5-4 and TRBJ2-6; no firm D call. This CDR3 spans 14 amino acids. Germline CDR1 reads SGHNT; CDR2 reads YYREEE (reference sequence). V lost 9 bases and J lost 5, with 15 bases in between. CDR3 amino acids: CATETEARANVLTF. DNA for the CDR3: TGTGCCACCGAGACGGAAGCTCGGGCCAACGTCCTGACTTTC.

J is TRBJ2-1 and V is TRBV6-5, with TRBD1 identical over 8 bases. The CDR3 length is 14 residues. The trim removed 6 bases at V and 7 bases at J, leaving 8 bases unmatched. Germline V CDR1 and CDR2: MNHEY, SVGAGI. CDR3 nucleotide sequence: TGTGCCAGCAGAGACACAGGGGGAGGAAATGAGCAGTTCTTC. Protein: CASRDTGGGNEQFF.

DNA of the CDR3: TGTGCCAGCAGCGCGTCGGGGGCGGGAGGGTTCAACTACGAGCAGTACTTC. Translation: CASSASGAGGFNYEQYF. V gene TRBV9 combines with J gene TRBJ2-7; 9 bases are shared with TRBD2. The germline CDR1 and CDR2 sequences are SGDLS and YYNGEE. The CDR3 runs 17 residues. The junction had 13 bases not matched to a gene; V was cut back by 3 bases and J by 3 bases.

The chain recombines TRBV28 with TRBJ1-1; 9 bases fit TRBD1. The CDR3 is 16 amino acids. From germline, CDR1 is MDHEN and CDR2 SYDVKM. V lost 4 bases and J lost 7; bases outside the gene matches: 13. DNA for the CDR3: TGTGCCAGCAGTTCCCCGGGACAGGGCCAAAGACTTGAAGCTTTCTTT. Its translation is CASSSPGQGQRLEAFF.

This sequence joins TRBV6-6 and TRBJ1-2; no definite D call. CDR1 and CDR2 from the germline V gene are MNHNY and SVGAGI (reference sequence). V dropped 3 bases and J dropped 8 bases, with 13 bases sitting between them. The CDR3 length is 13 residues. CDR3 sequence (DNA): TGTGCCAGCAGTTATGGGGATCCACGGGGCTACACCTTC. It translates to CASSYGDPRGYTF.